This is a list of T cell receptor beta chains from one sample in a study of control samples from healthy donors and cancer patients. TCRdb's copy holds only in-frame clones and misses some; the assay was immunoSEQ multiplex PCR. The sample records approximately 170,000 clones, about 93% being singletons. Sample: blood. The receptors stem from a woman aged 30 to 39 in good health. Each CDR3 is given with its conserved first and last residue. A D gene is named only where the DNA matches it firmly. Only some rows state a clone size, as once, few, many or a class for expanded clones.

clone size,V gene,J gene,D gene,CDR3 DNA,CDR3 protein
-,TRBV18,TRBJ2-1,-,TGTGCCAGCTCACCAGAGACTAGGATCAATGAGCAGTTCTTC,CASSPETRINEQFF
-,TRBV9,TRBJ2-1,TRBD2,TGTGCCAGCAGCGTCCACGTCCCGGGACTAGCGGCTGTTGAGCAGTTCTTC,CASSVHVPGLAAVEQFF
-,TRBV4-2,TRBJ2-2,-,TGTGCCAGCAGCCAAGATATCCAGCGGAGTGGCACCGGGGAGCTGTTTTTT,CASSQDIQRSGTGELFF
-,TRBV11-2,TRBJ1-2,TRBD1,TGTGCCAGCAGCTCGGACAGGTCAGCGGATGGCTACACCTTC,CASSSDRSADGYTF
-,TRBV10-2,TRBJ2-5,-,TGCGCCAGCAGTTCGGTGTTGGAGACCCAGTACTTC,CASSSVLETQYF
-,TRBV10-3,TRBJ1-5,-,TGTGCCATCAGTGAGTCCGGGACTTATCAGCCCCAGCATTTT,CAISESGTYQPQHF
-,TRBV4-1,TRBJ2-3,-,TGCGCCAGCAGCCAAACTGCTAGGCCGACGTATTTT,CASSQTARPTYF
-,TRBV4-2,TRBJ2-3,-,TGTGCCAGCAGCCAAGATGTCCCTGCGGGGACAGATACGCAGTATTTT,CASSQDVPAGTDTQYF
-,TRBV25-1,TRBJ1-5,TRBD1,TGTGCCAGCAAAGGGACAGGGGTCAATCAGCCCCAGCATTTT,CASKGTGVNQPQHF
-,TRBV18,TRBJ2-2,TRBD1,TGTGCCAGCTCACCACTTCAGGGGGCATCTACCGGGGAGCTGTTTTTT,CASSPLQGASTGELFF
-,TRBV19,TRBJ1-5,TRBD1,TGTGCCAGTAGGCTAGGGTGGGGACAGGGAACTTCCAATCAGCCCCAGCATTTT,CASRLGWGQGTSNQPQHF
-,TRBV24-1,TRBJ2-1,-,TGTGCCACCAGTGATTTTTGGCAGGATAATGAGCAGTTCTTC,CATSDFWQDNEQFF
-,TRBV4-1,TRBJ2-6,TRBD2,TGCGCCAGCAGCCTGGGACTAGCGGACCCAACTGGGGCCAACGTCCTGACTTTC,CASSLGLADPTGANVLTF
-,TRBV15,TRBJ2-1,-,TGTGCCACCGGGACGGGGTGGCCCTACAATGAGCAGTTCTTC,CATGTGWPYNEQFF
-,TRBV15,TRBJ1-2,TRBD1,TGTGCCACCAGCAGAGAGGATGGGGACAGGGATGGCTACACCTTC,CATSREDGDRDGYTF
few,TRBV14,TRBJ2-7,TRBD2,TGTGCCAGCAGCCGAGGACTAGCGGTCCACGAGCAGTACTTC,CASSRGLAVHEQYF
-,TRBV28,TRBJ2-7,TRBD2,TGTGCCAGCAGTTTGGGCGGGAGATCCTACGAGCAGTACTTC,CASSLGGRSYEQYF
-,TRBV28,TRBJ1-5,-,TGTGCCAGCAGAGTGCGGGAAAATCAGCCCCAGCATTTT,CASRVRENQPQHF
-,TRBV6-6,TRBJ2-3,TRBD2,TGTGCCAGCAGTCCCAGTGGGCGGGAGAGCTTCACAGATACGCAGTATTTT,CASSPSGRESFTDTQYF
-,TRBV19,TRBJ2-7,TRBD2,TGTGCCAGTAGTTTAGCGGGAGTCAGCTACGAGCAGTACTTC,CASSLAGVSYEQYF
-,TRBV2,TRBJ2-5,TRBD2,TGTGCCAGCAGTGGGCTAGCGGGAGGGTCTGAGACCCAGTACTTC,CASSGLAGGSETQYF
-,TRBV11-2,TRBJ2-1,TRBD2,TGTGCCAGCAGCTCAGGGCTAGCGGGTCGCAATGAGCAGTTCTTC,CASSSGLAGRNEQFF
-,TRBV10-1,TRBJ2-1,TRBD2,TGCGCCAGCAGCGGGACTCTTAAGCGGGGGGGTTTATACAATGAGCAGTTCTTC,CASSGTLKRGGLYNEQFF
once,TRBV2,TRBJ1-4,TRBD1,TGTGCCAGCACGCGACAGGGAGGAAATGAAAAACTGTTTTTT,CASTRQGGNEKLFF
-,TRBV15,TRBJ2-7,TRBD2,TGTGCCACCAGCAGAGCGGGAGGGCCCTACGAGCAGTACTTC,CATSRAGGPYEQYF
-,TRBV30,TRBJ1-5,TRBD1,TGTGCCTGGAGTGGGACAGGCTATGATCAGCCCCAGCATTTT,CAWSGTGYDQPQHF
once,TRBV19,TRBJ2-2,TRBD1,TGTGCCAGTAGTATGAATGCAGGGGGAGCCGGGGAGCTGTTTTTT,CASSMNAGGAGELFF
-,TRBV5-1,TRBJ2-7,-,TGCGCCAGCAGCTTGGTGATACAGGCCCTCGAGCAGTACTTC,CASSLVIQALEQYF
-,TRBV19,TRBJ2-1,TRBD1,TGTGCCAGTAGGACGGACAGGGTGGGCTACAATGAGCAGTTCTTC,CASRTDRVGYNEQFF
-,TRBV12-5,TRBJ2-7,-,TGTGCTAGTGGGACGATATTCAGCGAGCAGTACTTC,CASGTIFSEQYF
-,TRBV7-9,TRBJ2-1,-,TGTGCCAGCAGAGGCGGGACAGACTACAATGAGCAGTTCTTC,CASRGGTDYNEQFF
-,TRBV11-3,TRBJ1-1,-,TGTGCCAGCAGCTTAGGTACGAACACTGAAGCTTTCTTT,CASSLGTNTEAFF
-,TRBV2,TRBJ2-5,TRBD2,TGTGCCAGCAGCCCGGGAGGGGCCAGGGAGACCCAGTACTTC,CASSPGGARETQYF
-,TRBV27,TRBJ1-1,-,TGTGCCAGCAGAGGAGATAATCTTCTGAACACTGAAGCTTTCTTT,CASRGDNLLNTEAFF
-,TRBV2,TRBJ1-6,-,TGTGCCAGCTTCCAGGGAACGGGGGGAATCCACTTT,CASFQGTGGIHF
-,TRBV4-2,TRBJ2-7,TRBD2,TGTGCCAGCAGCCAAGATCGATCCGGCGGGAGGGCAGACGAGCAGTACTTC,CASSQDRSGGRADEQYF
-,TRBV19,TRBJ2-1,-,TGTGCCAGTAGCAGGGGCCTGAGCTCCTACAATGAGCAGTTCTTC,CASSRGLSSYNEQFF
-,TRBV19,TRBJ1-1,-,TGTGCCAGTAGTTCCAGGGTCGGAGACACTGAAGCTTTCTTT,CASSSRVGDTEAFF
once,TRBV28,TRBJ2-5,TRBD2,TGTGCCAGCAGTTTATCTCTAGCGGGAGTCCGAGAGACCCAGTACTTC,CASSLSLAGVRETQYF
-,TRBV5-1,TRBJ2-2,-,TGCGCCAGCAGCTTGGTTTGGAAGGGTTGGGGGGACAGTCCGAACACCGGGGAGCTGTTTTTT,CASSLVWKGWGDSPNTGELFF